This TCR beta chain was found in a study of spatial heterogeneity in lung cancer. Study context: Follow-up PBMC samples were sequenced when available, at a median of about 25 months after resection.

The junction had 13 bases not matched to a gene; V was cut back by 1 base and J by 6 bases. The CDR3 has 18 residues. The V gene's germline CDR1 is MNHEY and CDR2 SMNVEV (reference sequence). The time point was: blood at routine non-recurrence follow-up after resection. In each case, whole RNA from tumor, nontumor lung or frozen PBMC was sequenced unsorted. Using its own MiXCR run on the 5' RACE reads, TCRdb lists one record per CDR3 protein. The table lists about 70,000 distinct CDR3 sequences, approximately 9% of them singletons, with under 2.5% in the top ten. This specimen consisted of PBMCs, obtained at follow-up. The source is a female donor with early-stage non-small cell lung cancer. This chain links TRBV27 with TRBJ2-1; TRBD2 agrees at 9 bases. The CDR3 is CASSLFGVAGAYCNEQFF. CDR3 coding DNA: TGTGCCAGCAGTTTATTCGGGGTAGCGGGAGCGTATTGCAATGAGCAGTTCTTC.